In this sample, the clone carrying this TCR beta chain turned up many times. Its antigen is currently unknown. Time point denoted: newly diagnosed GD, antithyroid drugs for less than 3 months. From PBMCs, RNA was extracted and then used to make the TCR library. Graves' disease was diagnosed by American Thyroid Association guidelines. The sample is drawn from a study of regulatory T cells in long-lasting Graves disease. Across the study: Graves' patients, newly diagnosed, had taken antithyroid drugs under 3 months. Study-level points and caveats: There were preferences for TRBV28, TRBJ1-2 and TRBJ2-5 in persistent disease.

Sequencing libraries for TCR beta were prepared with iRepertoire HTBI primers and Arm-PCR of CDR3 regions. TCRdb fed the multiplex PCR reads into MiXCR, producing one record per CDR3 protein. This sample has about 320,000 distinct CDR3 sequences; 18% occur once, and the top ten carry around 36%. This CDR3 spans 19 amino acids. V was clipped by 4 bases and J by 3 bases; unmatched bases: 12. Germline V gene data show CDR1 as MNHEY and CDR2 as SVGAGI. The sample consisted of peripheral blood mononuclear cells (PBMCs), taken at new diagnosis, from a patient treated with antithyroid drugs. The chain uses TRBV6-5 and TRBJ2-1; 13 nucleotides line up with TRBD2. This receptor was taken from a female donor with Graves disease. In DNA, the CDR3 is TGTGCCAGCAGTTCTCACGGACTAGCGGGAGTGGTTGGCTACAATGAGCAGTTCTTC. It specifies CASSSHGLAGVVGYNEQFF.